The sequence of this T cell receptor (beta chain) was determined in a study of shared clonotypes between healthy human individuals. Study-wide results and limits: Across a few donors, naive CD4 shared approximately 4.5%, naive CD8 around 3.5%, memory CD4 about 2.5%, memory CD8 about 0.4%.

As to this clone: Its matching antigen is unknown.

Selected positively for CCR7 and CD45RO-negative, naive CD8 cells excluded terminally differentiated effector memory CD45RA+ cells. The CDR3 spans 11 residues. Trimming stripped 7 bases from V and 5 bases from J, with 9 bases between. CDR1 and CDR2 (germline): SNHLY, FYNNEI. Assay used: immunoSEQ multiplex PCR; TCRdb lists only in-frame clones, some missing. The sample carries hundreds of thousands of clones, 92% recorded once. V and J are TRBV2 and TRBJ2-7; D unclear. Material for sequencing was naive CD8+ T cells sorted from blood. This receptor was obtained from a man aged 30 to 45 in good health. The CDR3 bases are TGTGCCAGCATCTCGTATAACGAGCAGTACTTC. Amino acid sequence: CASISYNEQYF. Together with reference TRBV2 and TRBJ2-7, the CDR3 gives the full variable domain: EPEVTQTPSHQVTQMGQEVILRCVPISNHLYFYWYRQILGQKVEFLVSFYNNEISEKSEIFDDQFSVERPDGSNFTLKIRSTKLEDSAMYFCASISYNEQYFGPGTRLTVT.